Shown below are 22 T cell receptor beta chains from a single sample sequenced in a study of cytomegalovirus exposure and HLA in healthy donors. With 60 Vbeta and 13 Jbeta primers, the PCR was carried out. Clones were sequenced by immunoSEQ multiplex PCR, and TCRdb holds only the in-frame ones, with some missing. Among some 210,000 clones, over 75% were seen once, and the ten largest hold 10%. Sequences were obtained from PBMCs. These TCRs come from a woman between 45 and 65 years old in good health and CMV-seropositive.

This clone was seen once. The chain carries TRBV10-3 and TRBJ2-3; 10 bases match TRBD2. With V trimmed by 6 bases and J by 1 base, 7 bases remained unmatched. CDR1 is ENHRY, CDR2 SYGVKD, per germline. The CDR3 is made up of 16 amino acids. DNA of the CDR3: TGTGCCATCAGGGGATCGCTAGCGGGGGGCACAGATACGCAGTATTTT. It translates to CAIRGSLAGGTDTQYF.

V is TRBV29-1 and J is TRBJ2-7; 11 positions match TRBD2. J was trimmed by 5 bases and V by 5 bases; bases with no gene match: 5. Germline V gene lookup returns CDR1 SQVTM and CDR2 ANQGSEA. This CDR3 is built from 13 residues. The CDR3 loop reads CSVIAGGRNEQYF. The CDR3 DNA reads TGCAGCGTTATAGCGGGGGGGCGCAACGAGCAGTACTTC.

The chain couples TRBV7-2 to TRBJ1-3; possible D gene TRBD1, 5 bases. Deletions cut 5 bases from V and 8 bases from J, with 10 bases between. Germline V lookup: CDR1 SGHTA, CDR2 FQGNSA. The CDR3 totals 12 residues. CDR3: CASSPRADTIYF. In DNA, the CDR3 is TGTGCCAGCAGCCCCAGGGCGGACACCATATATTTT.

J is TRBJ1-4 and V is TRBV15, with D unresolved. CDR3 size: 12 residues. Trimming pared 3 bases from V and 6 bases from J, leaving 5 bases between. Germline CDR1 and CDR2: LNHNV and YYDKDF (reference sequence). As DNA, the CDR3 is TGTGCCACCAGCAGTATCGATGAAAAACTGTTTTTT. Protein sequence: CATSSIDEKLFF.

V usage is TRBV7-8 and J usage is TRBJ1-2, with 8 bases identical to TRBD1. The CDR3 totals 16 residues. Germline V gene sequence: CDR1 SGHVS, CDR2 FQNEAQ. The trim removed 3 bases at V and 5 bases at J, leaving 11 bases unmatched. This CDR3 reads CASSLTGTGRVYGYTF. Written as DNA, the CDR3 is TGTGCCAGCAGCTTGACCGGGACAGGCAGAGTTTATGGCTACACCTTC.

The genes are TRBV15 and TRBJ2-1; 10 bases match TRBD1. The CDR3 totals 17 residues. Trimming at V came to 0 bases and at J to 7 bases, leaving 9 bases not matched to a gene. The germline V gene encodes CDR1 LNHNV and CDR2 YYDKDF (reference sequence). CDR3 in DNA: TGTGCCACCAGCAGAGATAAGGGGACAGGGGTTCAGAATGAGCAGTTCTTC. Translation: CATSRDKGTGVQNEQFF.

As DNA, the CDR3 is TGTGCCAGCAGTTTATATCAGGGGAACGAGCAGTACTTC. This sequence encodes CASSLYQGNEQYF. The V and J genes are TRBV28 and TRBJ2-7; D might be TRBD1 (6 bases). V lost 1 base and J 5 bases, leaving 9 bases between the germline ends. The CDR3 extends over 13 amino acids. CDR1 MDHEN and CDR2 SYDVKM come from the germline V gene.

The chain has TRBV19 and TRBJ1-5; D is possibly TRBD1 (6 bases). The CDR3 is 14 residues long. Germline V gives CDR1 LNHDA, CDR2 SQIVND (reference sequence). With 6 bases removed from V and 3 bases from J, the gap between germline ends came to 12 bases. CDR3 loop: CASRMGDTNQPQHF. The CDR3 region has the DNA TGTGCCAGTAGAATGGGGGACACCAATCAGCCCCAGCATTTT.

The chain links TRBV6-5 to TRBJ1-4, with a possible D match to TRBD1 (6 bases). V lost 5 bases and J 6 bases, leaving 16 bases between the germline ends. The CDR3 loop spans 15 amino acids. Germline V gene sequence: CDR1 MNHEY, CDR2 SVGAGI. CDR3 in DNA: TGTGCCAGCAGTACACACAGGGCAACGGATGAAAAACTGTTTTTT. Protein product: CASSTHRATDEKLFF.

V is TRBV9 and J is TRBJ2-7; TRBD2 aligns across 8 bases. The germline V gene has CDR1 SGDLS and CDR2 YYNGEE. With V trimmed by 2 bases and J by 6 bases, 10 bases remained unmatched. This CDR3 comprises 15 residues. The CDR3, as DNA: TGTGCCAGCAGCGTCGGGGCAGGGACTAGGGGCGAGCAGTACTTC. This translates into CASSVGAGTRGEQYF.

The rearrangement joins TRBV7-2 to TRBJ1-1; 7 nucleotides line up with TRBD1. V shed 2 bases, J shed 6 bases, and the junction held 3 bases outside the gene matches. Germline V gene data show CDR1 as SGHTA and CDR2 as FQGNSA. The CDR3 is 13 residues long. DNA for the CDR3: TGTGCCAGCAGCTTAAGACAGGGCTCTGAAGCTTTCTTT. Its protein product is CASSLRQGSEAFF.

J is TRBJ1-5 and V is TRBV18; 7 bases are shared with TRBD1. Looked up from germline, CDR1 is KGHSH and CDR2 is LQKENI. The CDR3 spans 15 residues. V was pared by 2 bases and J by 5 bases, with 6 bases of the junction left unmatched. The CDR3 bases are TGTGCCAGCTCACCAAGAACAGGGGCGGATCAGCCCCAGCATTTT. As protein: CASSPRTGADQPQHF.

V is TRBV5-1 and J is TRBJ2-7; a possible D gene is TRBD2 (5 bases). Trimming took off 0 bases at V and 5 bases at J, with 9 bases between the two ends. The CDR3 consists of 13 residues. Per germline, CDR1 SGHRS and CDR2 YFSETQ. CDR3 protein: CASSLAAGNEQYF. CDR3 DNA sequence: TGCGCCAGCAGCTTGGCCGCGGGTAACGAGCAGTACTTC. Full variable domain (missing parts from reference TRBV5-1 and TRBJ2-7): KAGVTQTPRYLIKTRGQQVTLSCSPISGHRSVSWYQQTPGQGLQFLFEYFSETQRNKGNFPGRFSGRQFSNSRSEMNVSTLELGDSALYLCASSLAAGNEQYFGPGTRLTVT.

The V call is TRBV19, the J call TRBJ1-1; 7 bases match TRBD1. This CDR3 spans 15 amino acids. Trimming at V came to 3 bases and at J to 6 bases, leaving 10 bases not matched to a gene. CDR1 is LNHDA and CDR2 is SQIVND in the germline V gene (reference sequence). The CDR3 spells CASSMGGGGVAEAFF. CDR3 coding DNA: TGTGCCAGTAGTATGGGAGGAGGGGGCGTCGCTGAAGCTTTCTTT.

The chain employs TRBV2 and TRBJ2-5; D gene unclear. The CDR3 spans 14 residues. Trimming left V 3 bases short and J 0 bases short, with 8 bases between. Germline V gene lookup returns CDR1 SNHLY and CDR2 FYNNEI. The CDR3 bases are TGTGCCAGCAGTGATTATAGATACCAAGAGACCCAGTACTTC. It yields the protein CASSDYRYQETQYF.

This clone was seen a single time. The V call is TRBV4-1, the J call TRBJ1-4; D ambiguous. Trimming left V 1 base short and J 4 bases short, with 13 bases between. Germline assignment: CDR1 MGHRA and CDR2 YSYEKL. The CDR3 is 16 residues long. The CDR3 region has the DNA TGCGCCAGCAGCCAAGCCCTCAGAGCGGATAATGAAAAACTGTTTTTT. This encodes CASSQALRADNEKLFF.

The chain links TRBV10-3 to TRBJ1-1, with D perhaps matching TRBD1 (5 bases). V lost 7 bases to trimming and J lost 4 bases, with 10 bases between them. Germline V gene lookup returns CDR1 ENHRY and CDR2 SYGVKD. This CDR3 is built from 12 residues. This CDR3 reads CAIMGGSTEAFF. The CDR3 nucleotides read TGTGCCATCATGGGGGGGAGCACTGAAGCTTTCTTT.

The rearrangement links TRBV28 to TRBJ2-7, with 7 bases fitting TRBD2. This CDR3 has 15 residues. With 4 bases clipped from V and 2 bases from J, the junction kept 8 bases outside the gene matches. Germline V gene data show CDR1 as MDHEN and CDR2 as SYDVKM. The CDR3 region is CASSSLWGGTYEQYF. CDR3 nucleotide sequence: TGTGCCAGCAGTTCCCTCTGGGGGGGAACCTACGAGCAGTACTTC.

The chain recombines TRBV5-1 with TRBJ1-2, with a possible D match to TRBD1 (5 bases). V gave up 5 bases and J gave up 8 bases, with 19 bases separating them. Germline assignment: CDR1 SGHRS and CDR2 YFSETQ. CDR3 length: 14 amino acids. The CDR3 reads CASRRGSPDFGYTF. CDR3 in DNA: TGCGCCAGCAGAAGGGGCAGCCCCGATTTCGGCTACACCTTC.

The rearrangement links TRBV5-1 to TRBJ1-2; D gene uncertain. CDR3 length equals 16 residues. Germline V gene lookup returns CDR1 SGHRS and CDR2 YFSETQ. Trimming left V 0 bases short and J 4 bases short, with 16 bases between. The CDR3: CASSLEAGEGSYGYTF. CDR3 nucleotides: TGCGCCAGCAGCTTGGAGGCGGGCGAGGGCAGCTATGGCTACACCTTC.

V usage is TRBV19 and J usage is TRBJ1-5; 8 positions match TRBD1. The CDR3 has 16 residues. V shed 5 bases and J 0 bases; nucleotides not matched to a gene: 6. Per germline, CDR1 LNHDA and CDR2 SQIVND (reference sequence). The CDR3 nucleotides are TGTGCCAGTAGTGACAGGGGCTCCTATAGCAATCAGCCCCAGCATTTT. Encoded protein: CASSDRGSYSNQPQHF.

The chain uses TRBV28 and TRBJ2-7; D perhaps matches TRBD2 (6 bases). This CDR3 has 14 residues. CDR1 and CDR2 from the germline V gene are MDHEN and SYDVKM. Trimming stripped 7 bases from V and 6 bases from J, with 19 bases between. The CDR3 coding sequence is TGTGCCAGCACCGGAGGGGCTGGTCGGTCCGAGCAGTACTTC. Protein sequence: CASTGGAGRSEQYF.